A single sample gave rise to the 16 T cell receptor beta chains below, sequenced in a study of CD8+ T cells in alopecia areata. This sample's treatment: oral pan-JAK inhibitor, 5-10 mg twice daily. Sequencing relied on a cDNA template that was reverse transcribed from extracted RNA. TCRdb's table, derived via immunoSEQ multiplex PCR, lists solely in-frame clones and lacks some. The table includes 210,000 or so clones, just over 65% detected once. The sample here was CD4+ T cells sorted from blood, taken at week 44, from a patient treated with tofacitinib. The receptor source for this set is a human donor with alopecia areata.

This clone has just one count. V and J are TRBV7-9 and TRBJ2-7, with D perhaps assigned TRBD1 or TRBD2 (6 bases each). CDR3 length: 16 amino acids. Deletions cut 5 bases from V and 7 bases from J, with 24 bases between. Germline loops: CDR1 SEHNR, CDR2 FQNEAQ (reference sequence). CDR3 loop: CASSPPGRGEAWEQYF. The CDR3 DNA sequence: TGTGCCAGCAGCCCCCCCGGTAGGGGGGAGGCCTGGGAGCAGTACTTC.

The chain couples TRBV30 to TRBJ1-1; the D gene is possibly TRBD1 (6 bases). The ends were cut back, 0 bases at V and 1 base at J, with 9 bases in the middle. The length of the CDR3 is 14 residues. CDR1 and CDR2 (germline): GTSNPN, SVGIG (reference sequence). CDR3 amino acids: CAWSVGRGNTEAFF. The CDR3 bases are TGTGCCTGGAGTGTCGGCAGGGGGAACACTGAAGCTTTCTTT.

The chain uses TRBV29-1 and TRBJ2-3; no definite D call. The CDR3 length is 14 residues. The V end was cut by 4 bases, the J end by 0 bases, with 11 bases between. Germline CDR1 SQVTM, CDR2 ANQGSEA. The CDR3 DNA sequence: TGCAGCGTTGCCCTCAAATTTAGCACAGATACGCAGTATTTT. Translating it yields CSVALKFSTDTQYF.

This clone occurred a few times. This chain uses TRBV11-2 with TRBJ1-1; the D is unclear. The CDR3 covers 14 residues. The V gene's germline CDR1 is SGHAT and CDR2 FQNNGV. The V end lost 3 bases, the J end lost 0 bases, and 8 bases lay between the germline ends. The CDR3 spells CASSLWTMNTEAFF. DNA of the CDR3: TGTGCCAGCAGCTTGTGGACCATGAACACTGAAGCTTTCTTT.

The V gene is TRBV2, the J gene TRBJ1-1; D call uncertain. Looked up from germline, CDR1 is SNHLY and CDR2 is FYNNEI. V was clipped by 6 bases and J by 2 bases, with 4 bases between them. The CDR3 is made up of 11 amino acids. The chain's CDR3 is CASRGNTEAFF. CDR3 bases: TGTGCCAGCAGGGGAAACACTGAAGCTTTCTTT. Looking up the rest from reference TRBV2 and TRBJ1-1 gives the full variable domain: EPEVTQTPSHQVTQMGQEVILRCVPISNHLYFYWYRQILGQKVEFLVSFYNNEISEKSEIFDDQFSVERPDGSNFTLKIRSTKLEDSAMYFCASRGNTEAFFGQGTRLTVV.

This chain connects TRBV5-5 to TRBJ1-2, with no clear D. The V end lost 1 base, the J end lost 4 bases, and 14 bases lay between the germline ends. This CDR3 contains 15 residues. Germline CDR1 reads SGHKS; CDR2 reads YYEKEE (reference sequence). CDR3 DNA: TGTGCCAGCAGCTTGTCGGCATCTAGAGGCTATGGCTACACCTTC. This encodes CASSLSASRGYGYTF.

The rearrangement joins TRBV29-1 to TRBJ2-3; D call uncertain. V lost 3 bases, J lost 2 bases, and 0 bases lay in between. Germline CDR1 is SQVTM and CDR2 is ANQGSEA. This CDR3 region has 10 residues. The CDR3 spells CSVDTDTQYF. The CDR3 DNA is TGCAGCGTTGACACAGATACGCAGTATTTT.

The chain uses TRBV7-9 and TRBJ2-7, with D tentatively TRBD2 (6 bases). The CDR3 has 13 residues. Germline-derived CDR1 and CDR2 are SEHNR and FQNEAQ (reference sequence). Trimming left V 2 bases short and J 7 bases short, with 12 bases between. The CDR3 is CASSLPRAGEQYF. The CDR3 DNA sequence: TGTGCCAGCAGCTTACCCAGGGCGGGGGAGCAGTACTTC.

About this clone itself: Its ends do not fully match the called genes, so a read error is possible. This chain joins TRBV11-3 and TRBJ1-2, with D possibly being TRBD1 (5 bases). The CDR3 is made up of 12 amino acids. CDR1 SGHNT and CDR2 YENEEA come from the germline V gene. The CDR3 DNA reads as TGTGCCAGCAGCTTGGATTGGGGACCTGAGTCCTTC. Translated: CASSLDWGPESF.

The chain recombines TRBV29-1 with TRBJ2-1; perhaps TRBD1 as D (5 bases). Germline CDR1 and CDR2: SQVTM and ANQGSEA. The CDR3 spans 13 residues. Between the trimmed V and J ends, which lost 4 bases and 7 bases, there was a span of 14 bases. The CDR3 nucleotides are TGCAGCGTTGTTCAGGGTGCGATAAATGAGCAGTTCTTC. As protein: CSVVQGAINEQFF.

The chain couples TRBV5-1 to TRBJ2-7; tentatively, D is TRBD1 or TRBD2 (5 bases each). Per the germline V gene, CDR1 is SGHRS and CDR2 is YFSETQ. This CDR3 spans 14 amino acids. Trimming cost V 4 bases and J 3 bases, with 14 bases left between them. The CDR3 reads CASSIPGRGYEQYF. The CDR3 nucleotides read TGCGCCAGCAGCATTCCGGGACGCGGCTACGAGCAGTACTTC.

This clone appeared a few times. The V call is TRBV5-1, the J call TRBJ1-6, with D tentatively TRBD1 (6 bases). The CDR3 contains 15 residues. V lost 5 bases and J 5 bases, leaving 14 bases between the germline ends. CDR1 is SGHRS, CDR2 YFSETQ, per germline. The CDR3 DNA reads TGCGCCAGCAGTCCACAGGGAACTAATAATTCACCCCTCCACTTT. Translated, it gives CASSPQGTNNSPLHF.

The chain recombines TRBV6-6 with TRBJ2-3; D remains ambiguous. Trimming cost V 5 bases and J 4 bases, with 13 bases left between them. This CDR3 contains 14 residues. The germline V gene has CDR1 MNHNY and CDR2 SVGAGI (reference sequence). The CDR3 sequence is CASSQGKRPDTQYF. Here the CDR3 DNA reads TGTGCCAGCAGTCAAGGGAAGAGGCCAGATACGCAGTATTTT.

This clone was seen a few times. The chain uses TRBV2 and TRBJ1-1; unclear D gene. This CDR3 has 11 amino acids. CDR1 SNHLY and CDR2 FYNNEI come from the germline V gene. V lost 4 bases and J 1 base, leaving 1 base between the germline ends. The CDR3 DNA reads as TGTGCCAGCAGTGCGAACACTGAAGCTTTCTTT. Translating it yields CASSANTEAFF.

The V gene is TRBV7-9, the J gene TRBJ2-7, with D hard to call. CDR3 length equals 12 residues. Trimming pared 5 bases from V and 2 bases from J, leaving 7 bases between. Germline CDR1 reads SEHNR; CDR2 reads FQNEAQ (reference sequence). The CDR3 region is CASSVRPYEQYF. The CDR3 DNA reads TGTGCCAGCAGCGTTAGGCCCTACGAGCAGTACTTC. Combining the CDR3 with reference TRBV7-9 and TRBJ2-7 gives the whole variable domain DTGVSQNPRHKITKRGQNVTFRCDPISEHNRLYWYRQTLGQGPEFLTYFQNEAQLEKSRLLSDRFSAERPKGSFSTLEIQRTEQGDSAMYLCASSVRPYEQYFGPGTRLTVT.

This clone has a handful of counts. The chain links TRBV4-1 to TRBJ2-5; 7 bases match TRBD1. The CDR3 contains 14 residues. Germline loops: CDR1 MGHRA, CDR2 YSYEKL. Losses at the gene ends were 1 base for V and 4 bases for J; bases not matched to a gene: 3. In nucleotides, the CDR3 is TGCGCCAGCAGCCAAGCGACAGGGTCAGAGACCCAGTACTTC. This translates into CASSQATGSETQYF.